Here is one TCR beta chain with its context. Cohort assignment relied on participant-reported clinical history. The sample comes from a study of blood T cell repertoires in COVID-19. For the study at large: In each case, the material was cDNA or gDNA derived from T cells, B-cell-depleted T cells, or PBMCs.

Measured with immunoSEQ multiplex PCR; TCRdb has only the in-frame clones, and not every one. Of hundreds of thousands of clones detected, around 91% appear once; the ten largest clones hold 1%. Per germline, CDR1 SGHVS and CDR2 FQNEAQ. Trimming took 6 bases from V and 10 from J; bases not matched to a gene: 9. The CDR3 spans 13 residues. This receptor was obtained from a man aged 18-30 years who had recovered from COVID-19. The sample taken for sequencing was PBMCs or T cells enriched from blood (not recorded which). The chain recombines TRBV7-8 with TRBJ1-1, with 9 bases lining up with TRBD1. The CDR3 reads CASSLWTGEGAFF. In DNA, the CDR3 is TGTGCCAGCAGTTTATGGACAGGGGAAGGAGCTTTCTTT.